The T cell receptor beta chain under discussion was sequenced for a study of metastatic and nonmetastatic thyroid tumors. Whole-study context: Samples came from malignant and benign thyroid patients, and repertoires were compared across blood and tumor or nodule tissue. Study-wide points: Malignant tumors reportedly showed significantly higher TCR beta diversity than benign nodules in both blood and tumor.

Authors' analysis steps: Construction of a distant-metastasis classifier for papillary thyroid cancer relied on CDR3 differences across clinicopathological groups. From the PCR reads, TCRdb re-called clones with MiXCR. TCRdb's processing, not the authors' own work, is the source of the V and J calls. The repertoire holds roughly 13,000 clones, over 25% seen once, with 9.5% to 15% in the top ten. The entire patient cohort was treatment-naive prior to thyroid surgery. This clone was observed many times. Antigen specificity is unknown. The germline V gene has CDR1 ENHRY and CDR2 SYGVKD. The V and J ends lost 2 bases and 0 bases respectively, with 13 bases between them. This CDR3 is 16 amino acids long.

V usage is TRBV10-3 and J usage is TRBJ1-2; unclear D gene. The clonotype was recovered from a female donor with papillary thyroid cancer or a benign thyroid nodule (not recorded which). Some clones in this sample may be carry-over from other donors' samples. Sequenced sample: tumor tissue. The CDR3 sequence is CAISEGASGTNYGYTF. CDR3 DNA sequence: TGTGCCATCAGTGAGGGAGCCTCGGGCACTAACTATGGCTACACCTTC.